The present TCR beta chain was sequenced within a study of shared T cell receptors in the human thymus. Germline CDR1 reads SGHTA; CDR2 reads FQGNSA. The length of the CDR3 is 19 residues. The V end was cut by 2 bases, the J end by 4 bases, with 27 bases between. Libraries were prepared by immunoSEQ multiplex PCR; TCRdb keeps only in-frame clonotypes and omits some of them. The sample has approximately 760,000 clones, 75% to 90% seen once. This clone occurred a few times. These data are also associated with another study on human thymus T cells. From that report: Resected material from corrective heart surgery provided the thymus tissue analysed.

The chain is built from TRBV7-2 and TRBJ2-7, with D maybe TRBD2 (5 bases). The clonotype comes from a girl under two years old with a congenital heart defect. Sequencing was done on a sample of thymocytes. The CDR3 here is CASSLIARAATRRIYEQYF. The CDR3 DNA sequence: TGTGCCAGCAGCTTAATTGCGAGGGCCGCAACCCGAAGAATTTACGAGCAGTACTTC.